What follows are 5 T cell receptor beta chains derived from one specimen sequenced in a study of T cell responses to AZD1222 COVID-19 vaccine. Clones were sequenced by immunoSEQ multiplex PCR, and TCRdb holds only the in-frame ones, with some missing. The sample has about 270,000 clones, 90% to 95% seen once. The material was peripheral blood, obtained 28 days after the second AZD1222 dose. The receptors stem from an adult who received the AZD1222 COVID-19 vaccine.

The gene calls are TRBV5-4 and TRBJ1-6; D perhaps matches TRBD1 (5 bases). The CDR3 runs 17 residues. V gave up 0 bases and J gave up 7 bases, with 17 bases separating them. Germline CDR1 SGHNT, CDR2 YYREEE (reference sequence). DNA of the CDR3: TGTGCCAGCAGCTTGGCCCTGGGGGGGGACGGGAATTCACCCCTCCACTTT. This gives the protein CASSLALGGDGNSPLHF. The full variable domain, rest sourced from reference TRBV5-4 and TRBJ1-6, is ETGVTQSPTHLIKTRGQQVTLRCSSQSGHNTVSWYQQALGQGPQFIFQYYREEENGRGNFPPRFSGLQFPNYSSELNVNALELDDSALYLCASSLALGGDGNSPLHFGNGTRLTVT.

V and J are TRBV6-1 and TRBJ2-7; no reliable D call. V was clipped by 0 bases and J by 3 bases, with 6 bases between them. The germline V gene encodes CDR1 MNHNS and CDR2 SASEGT. The CDR3 loop spans 13 amino acids. The CDR3 bases are TGTGCCAGCAGTGAAGCTGGGCTCTACGAGCAGTACTTC. Encoded protein: CASSEAGLYEQYF.

J is TRBJ2-2 and V is TRBV7-9, with 10 bases lining up with TRBD2. The CDR3 length is 17 residues. Germline V gene sequence: CDR1 SEHNR, CDR2 FQNEAQ (reference sequence). The trim removed 1 base at V and 3 bases at J, leaving 5 bases unmatched. The CDR3 sequence: CASSLEPSGGYTGELFF. The CDR3 region has the DNA TGTGCCAGCAGCTTAGAGCCTAGCGGGGGATACACCGGGGAGCTGTTTTTT.

CDR3 bases: TGTGCCAGTATGGGGACAGGCTCATATAATGAAAAACTGTTTTTT. Its protein product is CASMGTGSYNEKLFF. The rearrangement uses TRBV19 and TRBJ1-4; 8 positions agree with TRBD1. Germline V gives CDR1 LNHDA, CDR2 SQIVND (reference sequence). The ends lost 7 bases at V and 4 bases at J; junction bases unmatched: 8. This CDR3 spans 15 amino acids.

The rearrangement joins TRBV28 to TRBJ1-1; TRBD1 matches 8 bases. This CDR3 is built from 15 residues. Germline assignment: CDR1 MDHEN and CDR2 SYDVKM. Trimming cost V 5 bases and J 0 bases; bases outside gene matches: 5. The CDR3 DNA follows: TGTGCCAGCAGTAAGACAGGGGCCCTGAACACTGAAGCTTTCTTT. It encodes CASSKTGALNTEAFF.